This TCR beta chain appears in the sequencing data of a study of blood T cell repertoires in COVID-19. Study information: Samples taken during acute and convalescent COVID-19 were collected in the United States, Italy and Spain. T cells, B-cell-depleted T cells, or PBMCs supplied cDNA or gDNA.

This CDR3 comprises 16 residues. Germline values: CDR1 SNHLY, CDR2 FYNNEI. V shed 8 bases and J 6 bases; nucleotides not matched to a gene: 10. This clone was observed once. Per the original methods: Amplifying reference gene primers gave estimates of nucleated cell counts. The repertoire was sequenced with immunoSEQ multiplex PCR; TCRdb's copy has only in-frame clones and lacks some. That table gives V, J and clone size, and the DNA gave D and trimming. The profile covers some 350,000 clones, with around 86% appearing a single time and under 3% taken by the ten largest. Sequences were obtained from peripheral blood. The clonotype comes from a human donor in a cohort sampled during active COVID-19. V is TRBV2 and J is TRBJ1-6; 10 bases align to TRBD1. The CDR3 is CASGARQGAGNSPLHF. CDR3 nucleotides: TGTGCCAGCGGGGCGCGACAGGGGGCGGGTAATTCACCCCTCCACTTT.